This T cell receptor (beta chain) was sequenced for a study of cytotoxic CD8 clonotypes in ibrutinib-treated CLL. For the study at large: Included were 11 relapsed/refractory and about 14 treatment-naive patients, of whom some 18 were IGHV unmutated.

Points from the study as a whole: Under treatment, the uncommon public clonotypes either contracted or remained stable.

This clone is a singleton in its sample. The antigen is undetermined. The CDR3 totals 13 residues. Trimming cost V 7 bases and J 4 bases, with 14 bases left between them. Germline V gene data show CDR1 as MNHNS and CDR2 as SASEGT. Profiling relied on immunoSEQ multiplex PCR, and the TCRdb table lists in-frame clones only, not all of them. This sample has about 200,000 clones, with 70% to 75% found just once. The sequence was obtained from a human donor with chronic lymphocytic leukemia. The sequences come from PBMCs, collected after 12 months of ibrutinib treatment. The V call is TRBV6-1, the J call TRBJ2-7; D gene ambiguous. CDR3 region: CASILRIGYEQYF. In nucleotides, the CDR3 is TGTGCCAGCATTCTGAGAATAGGGTACGAGCAGTACTTC.